This T cell receptor (beta chain) emerged from a study of Graves' ophthalmopathy and Graves' hyperthyroidism. Study at large: Peripheral blood was collected at initial diagnosis, before any treatment. Notes on the study in general: Its predictions of ophthalmopathy progression gave the model 60% to 71% sensitivity and 72.22% specificity. A model of 13 signatures distinguished ophthalmopathy from stable hyperthyroidism at about 86% sensitivity and approximately 77% specificity.

Amplified material comprised TCR beta CDR3 regions derived from RNA transcripts. Investigators did first-round RT-PCR with HTBI primers, then second-round multiplex PCR. Each CDR3 protein is one row after TCRdb ran MiXCR on the multiplex PCR reads. The table includes some 410,000 distinct CDR3 sequences, 21% detected once. The table lists this clonotype with many counts. The antigen is undetermined. V gave up 4 bases and J gave up 1 base, with 17 bases separating them. The V gene's germline CDR1 is MGHRA and CDR2 YSYEKL. The CDR3 is made up of 17 amino acids. Clinical symptoms and serum thyroxine were used for diagnosis; TRAb, thyroid ultrasound and orbital computed tomography were also relied on.

The TCR sequence derives from a woman aged 18-29 years with stable Graves' hyperthyroidism. Sample: peripheral blood. J is TRBJ1-5 and V is TRBV4-1; possible D gene TRBD1, 5 bases. The CDR3 DNA is TGCGCCAGCAGCCCAGGGACTTTTGGCATAAGCAATCAGCCCCAGCATTTT. It is translated as CASSPGTFGISNQPQHF.